The T cell receptor beta chain under discussion was sequenced for a study of cytomegalovirus exposure and HLA in healthy donors. Whole-study context: Ancestry clustering placed around 81% of a few hundred genotyped donors in the Caucasian-associated cluster.

The PCR ran on 60 Vbeta and 13 Jbeta primers. TCRdb's table, derived via immunoSEQ multiplex PCR, lists solely in-frame clones and lacks some. The sample lists about 140,000 clones, approximately 85% occurring once. J lost 2 bases, V lost 2 bases, and 15 bases had no gene match. Per germline, CDR1 KGHSH and CDR2 LQKENI. The CDR3 runs to 18 residues. Study-level points and caveats: An apparent linkage of common viral pathogens to several of the most significant clusters emerged in a later analysis.

In the case of this clone: Its antigen is currently unknown.

Input material: PBMCs. This clonotype was sampled from a woman aged 45-65 years in good health and CMV-seropositive. This chain joins TRBV18 and TRBJ2-7; 7 positions match TRBD2. CDR3 in DNA: TGTGCCAGCTCACCAGTGGCAAGGGCGGGAGTCAGCCCCTACGAGCAGTACTTC. Protein sequence: CASSPVARAGVSPYEQYF.